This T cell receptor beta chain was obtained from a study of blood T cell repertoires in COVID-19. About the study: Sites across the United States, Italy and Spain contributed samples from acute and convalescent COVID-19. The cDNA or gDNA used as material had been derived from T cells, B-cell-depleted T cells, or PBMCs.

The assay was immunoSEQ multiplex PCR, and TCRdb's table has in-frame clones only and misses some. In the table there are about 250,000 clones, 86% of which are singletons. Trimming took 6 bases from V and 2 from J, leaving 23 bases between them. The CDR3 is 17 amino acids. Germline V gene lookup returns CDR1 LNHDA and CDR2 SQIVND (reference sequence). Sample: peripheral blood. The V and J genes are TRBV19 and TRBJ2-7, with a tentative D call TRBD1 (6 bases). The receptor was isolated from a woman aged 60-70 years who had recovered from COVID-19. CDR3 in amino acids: CASSEWSLQGSTYEQYF. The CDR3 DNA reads TGTGCCAGTAGCGAATGGTCCTTACAGGGTTCGACCTACGAGCAGTACTTC.